This T cell receptor (beta chain) was observed in a study of technical replicates of blood from four donors (dated by TCRdb to 2015 to 2018). The germline V gene gives CDR1 as SGDLS and CDR2 as YYNGEE. From V the trimming removes 3 bases and from J it removes 5 bases, while the gene matches leave 8 bases of the junction unaccounted for. The CDR3 runs 14 amino acids, cysteine and phenylalanine included. The kept DNA is CDR3 alone, 42 bases in frame from the first base. This clone appeared a single time. Its cognate antigen has yet to be identified. Nothing much larger sits one base from this clone, and base qualities are not available. Libraries came from the immunoSEQ multiplex PCR assay. TCRdb took over this immuneACCESS table, retaining in-frame rearrangements with V and J assigned. Such tables are incomplete; in checked studies, under half of the missing clones stem from an unresolved V gene, and the remainder is unexplained. This sample lists tens of thousands of clones; 92% were detected once. Of the sample, about 4.5% is held by the ten largest clones.

In this chain, TRBV9 is recombined with TRBJ2-7, and TRBD1 aligns with 7 junction nucleotides. Sequencing was done on a sample of PBMCs. The TCR was taken from a human donor in good health. Some clones in this sample may be carry-over from other donors' samples. The DNA reads as follows: TGTGCCAGCAGCGAGACAGGGTTCGTTGACGAGCAGTACTTC. Its protein product is CASSETGFVDEQYF. Supplemented by the reference TRBV9 and TRBJ2-7 proteins around the CDR3, the complete variable domain is DSGVTQTPKHLITATGQRVTLRCSPRSGDLSVYWYQQSLDQGLQFLIQYYNGEERAKGNILERFSAQQFPDLHSELNLSSLELGDSALYFCASSETGFVDEQYFGPGTRLTVT.